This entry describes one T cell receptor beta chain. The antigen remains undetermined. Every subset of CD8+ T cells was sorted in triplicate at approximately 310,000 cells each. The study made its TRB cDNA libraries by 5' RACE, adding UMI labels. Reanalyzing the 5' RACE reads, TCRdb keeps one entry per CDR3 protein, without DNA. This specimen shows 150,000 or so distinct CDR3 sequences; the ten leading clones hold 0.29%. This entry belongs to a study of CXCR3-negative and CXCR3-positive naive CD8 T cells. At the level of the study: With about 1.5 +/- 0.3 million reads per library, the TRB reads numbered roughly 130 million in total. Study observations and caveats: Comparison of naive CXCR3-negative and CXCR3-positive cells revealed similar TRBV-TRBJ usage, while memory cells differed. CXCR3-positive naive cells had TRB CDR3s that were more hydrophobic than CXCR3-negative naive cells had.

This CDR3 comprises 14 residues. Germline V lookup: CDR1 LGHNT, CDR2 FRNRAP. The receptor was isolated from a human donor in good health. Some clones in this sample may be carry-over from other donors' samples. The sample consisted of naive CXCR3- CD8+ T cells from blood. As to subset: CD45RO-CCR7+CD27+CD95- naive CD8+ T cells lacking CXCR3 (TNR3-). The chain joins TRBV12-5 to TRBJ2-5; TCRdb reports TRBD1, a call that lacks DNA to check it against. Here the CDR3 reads CASGSGTVQETQYF.